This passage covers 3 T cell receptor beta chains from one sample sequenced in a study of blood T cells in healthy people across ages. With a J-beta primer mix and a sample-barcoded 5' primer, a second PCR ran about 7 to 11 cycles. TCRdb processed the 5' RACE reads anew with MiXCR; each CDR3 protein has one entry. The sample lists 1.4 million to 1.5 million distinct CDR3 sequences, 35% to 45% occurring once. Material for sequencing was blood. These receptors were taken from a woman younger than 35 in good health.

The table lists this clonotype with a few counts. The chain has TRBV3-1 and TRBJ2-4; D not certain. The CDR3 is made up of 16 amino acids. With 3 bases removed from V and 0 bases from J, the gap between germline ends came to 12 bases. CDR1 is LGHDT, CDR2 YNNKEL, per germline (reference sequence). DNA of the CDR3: TGTGCCAGCAGCCATGCAGGAACCTTAGCCAAAAACATTCAGTACTTC. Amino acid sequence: CASSHAGTLAKNIQYF.

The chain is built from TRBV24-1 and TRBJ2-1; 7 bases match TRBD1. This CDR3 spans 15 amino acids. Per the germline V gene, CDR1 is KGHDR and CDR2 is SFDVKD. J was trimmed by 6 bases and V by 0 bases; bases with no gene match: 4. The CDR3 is CATSDLRQGRNEQFF. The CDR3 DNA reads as TGTGCCACCAGTGATTTGCGACAGGGTCGCAATGAGCAGTTCTTC.

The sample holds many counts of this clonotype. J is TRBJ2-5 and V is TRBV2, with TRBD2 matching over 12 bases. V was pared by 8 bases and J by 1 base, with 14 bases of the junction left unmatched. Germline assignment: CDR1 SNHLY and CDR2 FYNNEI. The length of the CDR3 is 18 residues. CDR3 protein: CASGGSLTSGGRQETQYF. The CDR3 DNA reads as TGTGCCAGCGGGGGGTCCTTAACTAGCGGGGGGCGCCAAGAGACCCAGTACTTC.